The present entry profiles one T cell receptor beta chain with its context. Its antigen is currently unknown. This specimen belongs to a study of shared clonotypes between healthy human individuals. Study-level background: Each donor's CD8 memory used one plate, CD8 naive two, each CD4 subset three.

Overall study results and limits: The generation probabilities recorded for non-shared clonotypes fell below those of clonotypes shared by all four donors. Across four donors, naive CD4 shared around 5%, naive CD8 more than 3%, memory CD4 over 2%, memory CD8 0.35% to 0.5%.

Germline V gene sequence: CDR1 SGHAT, CDR2 FQNNGV. The CDR3 length is 14 residues. The V gene lost 1 base and the J gene lost 11 bases, with 17 bases spanning the gap. Assay used: immunoSEQ multiplex PCR; TCRdb lists only in-frame clones, some missing. Of about 1.1 million clones in the sample, approximately 80% were seen once. Each of the donors was a healthy adult who was HIV-negative and had not had a recent acute infection or vaccination. The sequence derives from a man in his late teens or twenties in good health. Some clones in this sample may be carry-over from other donors' samples. Sequencing used memory CD4+ T cells from PBMCs. Described subset: CD45RA-negative fraction. The chain couples TRBV11-2 to TRBJ1-1; the D gene is possibly TRBD1 (5 bases). The CDR3: CASSLARGWGTAFF. As DNA, the CDR3 is TGTGCCAGCAGCTTAGCTAGGGGCTGGGGTACGGCTTTCTTT.